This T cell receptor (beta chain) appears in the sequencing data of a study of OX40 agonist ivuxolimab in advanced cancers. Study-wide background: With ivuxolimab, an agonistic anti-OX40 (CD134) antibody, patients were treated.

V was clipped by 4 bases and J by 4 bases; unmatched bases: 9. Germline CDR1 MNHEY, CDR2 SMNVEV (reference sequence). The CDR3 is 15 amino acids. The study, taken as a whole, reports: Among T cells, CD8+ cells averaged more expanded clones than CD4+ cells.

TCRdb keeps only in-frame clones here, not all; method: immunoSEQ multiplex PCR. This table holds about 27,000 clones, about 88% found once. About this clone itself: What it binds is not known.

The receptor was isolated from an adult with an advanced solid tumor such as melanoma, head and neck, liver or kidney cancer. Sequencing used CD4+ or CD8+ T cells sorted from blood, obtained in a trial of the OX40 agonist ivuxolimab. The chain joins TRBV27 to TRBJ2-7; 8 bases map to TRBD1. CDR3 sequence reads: CASSSSWTGSYEQYF. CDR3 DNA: TGTGCCAGCAGTTCCTCCTGGACAGGGAGTTACGAGCAGTACTTC.